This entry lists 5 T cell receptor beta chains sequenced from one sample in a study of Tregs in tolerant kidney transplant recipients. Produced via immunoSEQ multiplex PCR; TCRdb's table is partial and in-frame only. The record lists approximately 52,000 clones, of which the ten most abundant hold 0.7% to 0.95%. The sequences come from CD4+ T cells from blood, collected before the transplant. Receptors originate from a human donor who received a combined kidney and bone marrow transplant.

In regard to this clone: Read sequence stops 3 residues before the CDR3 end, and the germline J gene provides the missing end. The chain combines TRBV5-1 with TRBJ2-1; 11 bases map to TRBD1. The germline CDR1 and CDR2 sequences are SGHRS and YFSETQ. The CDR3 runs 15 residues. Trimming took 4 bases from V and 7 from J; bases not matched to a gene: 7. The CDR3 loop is CASSPGQGEWNEQFF. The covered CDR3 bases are TGCGCCAGCAGCCCGGGACAGGGGGAATGGAATGAG. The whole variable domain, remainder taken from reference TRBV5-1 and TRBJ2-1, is KAGVTQTPRYLIKTRGQQVTLSCSPISGHRSVSWYQQTPGQGLQFLFEYFSETQRNKGNFPGRFSGRQFSNSRSEMNVSTLELGDSALYLCASSPGQGEWNEQFFGPGTRLTVL.

The DNA read from the CDR3 is TGTGCCAGCAGAAGACTAGCGGGAGAGGTCGGGGAG. The encoded protein is CASRRLAGEVGE. The CDR3 reads in full as CASRRLAGEVGELFF. The genes are TRBV7-9 and TRBJ2-2; 12 bases match TRBD2. The read stops 3 residues short of the end of the CDR3; the missing end is completed from the germline J gene. J gave up 7 bases and V 6 bases, and 6 bases lay outside the gene matches. CDR1 and CDR2 from the germline V gene are SEHNR and FQNEAQ (reference sequence). The CDR3 spans 15 residues.

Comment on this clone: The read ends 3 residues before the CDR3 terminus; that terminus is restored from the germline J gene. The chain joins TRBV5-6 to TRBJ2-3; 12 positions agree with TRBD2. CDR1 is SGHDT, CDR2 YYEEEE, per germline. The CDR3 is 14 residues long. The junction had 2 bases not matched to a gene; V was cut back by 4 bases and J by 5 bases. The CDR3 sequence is CASSRLAGEDTQYF. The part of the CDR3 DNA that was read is TGTGCCAGCAGCCGACTAGCGGGAGAAGATACG.

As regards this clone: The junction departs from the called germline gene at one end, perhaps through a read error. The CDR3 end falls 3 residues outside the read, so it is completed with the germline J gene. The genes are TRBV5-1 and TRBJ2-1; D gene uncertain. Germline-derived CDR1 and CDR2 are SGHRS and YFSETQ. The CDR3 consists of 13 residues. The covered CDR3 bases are TGCGCCAGCAGTTTGGATACCTACAATGAG. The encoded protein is CASSLDTYNE. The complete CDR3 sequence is CASSLDTYNEQFF.

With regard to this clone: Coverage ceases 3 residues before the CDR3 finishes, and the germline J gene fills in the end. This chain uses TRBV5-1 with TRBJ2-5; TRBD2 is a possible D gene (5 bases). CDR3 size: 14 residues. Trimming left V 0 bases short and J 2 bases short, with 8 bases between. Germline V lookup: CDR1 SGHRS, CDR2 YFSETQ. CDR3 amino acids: CASSLERVQETQYF. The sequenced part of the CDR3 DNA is TGCGCCAGCAGCTTGGAGAGGGTTCAAGAGACC.